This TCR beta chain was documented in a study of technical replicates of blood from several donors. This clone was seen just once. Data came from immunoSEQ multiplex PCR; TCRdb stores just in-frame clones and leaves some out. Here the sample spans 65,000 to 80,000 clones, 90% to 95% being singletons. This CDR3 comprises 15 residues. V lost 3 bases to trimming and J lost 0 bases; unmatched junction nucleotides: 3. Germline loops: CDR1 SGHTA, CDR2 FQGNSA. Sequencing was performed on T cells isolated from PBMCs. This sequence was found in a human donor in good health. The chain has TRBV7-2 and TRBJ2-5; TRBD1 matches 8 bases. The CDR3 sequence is CASSLDRANQETQYF. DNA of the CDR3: TGTGCCAGCAGCTTGGACAGGGCTAACCAAGAGACCCAGTACTTC.